A selection of T cell receptor beta chains follows, all from one sample in a study of blood T cell repertoires in COVID-19. The assay was immunoSEQ multiplex PCR, and TCRdb's table has in-frame clones only and misses some. The sample carries around 300,000 clones, about 85% recorded once. The source material was PBMCs or T cells enriched from blood (not recorded which). These receptors all stem from a woman aged 45-59 years who had recovered from COVID-19. The CDR3 runs from the conserved cysteine through the conserved F or W. D genes are given only for firm matches. A row's size may be missing; if present it is once, few, many or a size class.

v_call	j_call	d_call	clone_size	cdr3_nt	cdr3_aa
TRBV9	TRBJ1-4	TRBD1	-	TGTGCCAGCAGCGTAGATCCAGGGGGACGAGAAAAACTGTTTTTT	CASSVDPGGREKLFF
TRBV28	TRBJ2-7	TRBD1	-	TGTGCCAGCAGGCCGATGGGGCAGGGGGCTCACGAGCAGTACTTC	CASRPMGQGAHEQYF
TRBV6-5	TRBJ2-1	-	-	TGTGCCAGCACCTCCCCAGGGGCGGATGAGCAGTTCTTC	CASTSPGADEQFF
TRBV10-1	TRBJ2-2	TRBD2	-	TGCGCCAGCAGCCCAGGACTAGTAAGGCGGAACACCGGGGAGCTGTTTTTT	CASSPGLVRRNTGELFF
TRBV7-9	TRBJ1-2	-	-	TGTGCCAGCAGCTTAGCGGCTAGCTATGGCTACACCTTC	CASSLAASYGYTF
TRBV3-1/TRBV3-2	TRBJ2-5	TRBD1	-	TGTGCCAGCAGCCGCGACAGGGCCCAAAAAGAGACCCAGTACTTC	CASSRDRAQKETQYF
TRBV5-1	TRBJ2-3	TRBD2	-	TGCGCCAGCAGCTTCTCTAGCGGGGGGGCGGATACGCAGTATTTT	CASSFSSGGADTQYF
TRBV2	TRBJ1-6	-	-	TGTGCCAGCAGTGGCGGACAGTTTTATAATTCACCCCTCCACTTT	CASSGGQFYNSPLHF
TRBV2	TRBJ1-2	TRBD1	-	TGTGCCAGCAGCGACAGGGGGCACTATGGCTACACCTTC	CASSDRGHYGYTF
TRBV21-1	TRBJ2-1	-	-	TGTGCCATCACAAAGATCCGGGTGGTAACCTACAATGAGCAGTTCTTC	CAITKIRVVTYNEQFF
TRBV18	TRBJ2-5	TRBD2	-	TGTGCCAGCTCATTGTCCGGGACTAGCGGAAAAGAGACCCAGTACTTC	CASSLSGTSGKETQYF
TRBV27	TRBJ1-1	-	-	TGTGCCAGCAGCCAAGACGGGCGGAGGACTGAAGCTTTCTTT	CASSQDGRRTEAFF
TRBV5-1	TRBJ2-1	TRBD2	many	TGCGCCAGCAGCTTCGGGGGGCTAGCGGGGAATGAGCAGTTCTTC	CASSFGGLAGNEQFF
TRBV5-5	TRBJ1-3	TRBD1	-	TGTGCCAGCAGCTGGGACAGCTACTCTGGAAACACCATATATTTT	CASSWDSYSGNTIYF
TRBV29-1	TRBJ1-2	-	once	TGCAGCGTTCCGAGAGGGGGTGTGGGCTATGGCTACACCTTC	CSVPRGGVGYGYTF
TRBV30	TRBJ1-5	-	-	TGTGCCTGGACCAGTGTGGCGGGAACACAGCCCCAGCATTTT	CAWTSVAGTQPQHF
TRBV21-1	TRBJ1-5	-	-	TGTGCCAGCAGCAAAGATCAGGGCTATCAGCCCCAGCATTTT	CASSKDQGYQPQHF
TRBV3-1/TRBV3-2	TRBJ1-1	TRBD1	-	TGTGCCAGCAGCCAAGGGTCAGGGGGCAGGGCCAGCACTGAAGCTTTCTTT	CASSQGSGGRASTEAFF
TRBV25-1	TRBJ2-3	TRBD2	-	TGTGCCAGCAGTGAATACGGGACTAGAATAAGCACAGATACGCAGTATTTT	CASSEYGTRISTDTQYF
TRBV11-2	TRBJ2-7	-	-	TGTGCCAGCAGCTTAGCCAGGGCCGAGCAGTACTTC	CASSLARAEQYF
TRBV9	TRBJ1-6	-	-	TGTGCCAGCAGCCCGTCGACAGCTCGTTCACCCCTCCACTTT	CASSPSTARSPLHF
TRBV18	TRBJ2-3	TRBD2	-	TGTGCCAGCTCACAACGGACTAGCGGGACGGCGACAGATACGCAGTATTTT	CASSQRTSGTATDTQYF
TRBV28	TRBJ1-1	-	-	TGTGCCAGCAGTTTAAAATTGGGGGCTGGGAAAACTGAAGCTTTCTTT	CASSLKLGAGKTEAFF
TRBV7-9	TRBJ2-7	TRBD2	-	TGTGCCAGCAGCCTCCCCCGGGGGGGCGGAACCTACGAGCAGTACTTC	CASSLPRGGGTYEQYF
TRBV11-3	TRBJ2-1	TRBD2	few	TGTGCCAGCAGCTTATCGACTAGCGGGAGTACTGAGCAGTTCTTC	CASSLSTSGSTEQFF
TRBV10-1	TRBJ1-6	-	few	TGCGCCAGCAGTGCCGAGCGGGGTGACGGTTCACCCCTCCACTTT	CASSAERGDGSPLHF
TRBV5-4	TRBJ2-7	-	-	TGTGCCAGCAGCTTGGACAGTCGCGAGCAGTACTTC	CASSLDSREQYF
TRBV7-2	TRBJ2-7	-	-	TGTGCCAGCAGCGAATATTCCTCCTCGCGCTCGGGGGCCTACGAGCAGTACTTC	CASSEYSSSRSGAYEQYF
TRBV7-2	TRBJ2-1	TRBD2	-	TGTGCCAGCAGCCCCAACCTGGGGGAGGGAACTGAGCAGTTCTTC	CASSPNLGEGTEQFF
TRBV10-3	TRBJ2-5	TRBD2	-	TGTGCCATCAGTGAGTCCGGGACTAGCGGGAGAAGTGCCCAGTACTTC	CAISESGTSGRSAQYF
TRBV30	TRBJ1-2	-	-	TGTGCCTGGAGGGGAGGGGGGGGCTACACCTTC	CAWRGGGGYTF
TRBV3-1/TRBV3-2	TRBJ2-3	TRBD1	-	TGTGCCAGCAGCCAAGCACAGGGGGAACTCACAGATACGCAGTATTTT	CASSQAQGELTDTQYF
TRBV5-4	TRBJ2-3	TRBD2	few	TGTGCCAGCAGCTCTAAGCGGGGGGGAGGATCTAGCACAGATACGCAGTATTTT	CASSSKRGGGSSTDTQYF
TRBV27	TRBJ2-7	TRBD2	few	TGTGCCACCCGGACTAGCGGGAAGGAGTACTTC	CATRTSGKEYF
TRBV30	TRBJ2-7	TRBD2	-	TGTGCCTGGAGTGTACTCTACCCTAGCGGGAGACCCAATGCCTCCTACGAGCAGTACTTC	CAWSVLYPSGRPNASYEQYF
TRBV4-1	TRBJ1-2	-	few	TGCGCCAGCAGCCAAGTCGATGGGGCTGGCTATGGCTACACCTTC	CASSQVDGAGYGYTF
TRBV9	TRBJ2-2	TRBD1	-	TGTGCCAGCAGCGCTGGACAGGGCGCGAACACCGGGGAGCTGTTTTTT	CASSAGQGANTGELFF
TRBV19	TRBJ1-6	-	few	TGTGCCAGTATCAAAAATCGGGTAAATTCACCCCTCCACTTT	CASIKNRVNSPLHF
TRBV3-1/TRBV3-2	TRBJ2-1	TRBD2	-	TGTGCCAGCAGCCAAGATCGGGGACTAGCGGGGGGCCAGATCAACCCCTACAATGAGCAGTTCTTC	CASSQDRGLAGGQINPYNEQFF
TRBV5-6	TRBJ2-7	-	-	TGTGCCAGCAGCTTGCCCAGGGCCGATGCCGAGCAGTACTTC	CASSLPRADAEQYF
TRBV5-6	TRBJ1-2	TRBD1	few	TGTGCCAGCAGCTGGACACAGGGGTTTGGCTACACCTTC	CASSWTQGFGYTF
TRBV5-1	TRBJ2-2	-	-	TGCGCCAGCAGCTTGGAGGGAGCGAACACCGGGGAGCTGTTTTTT	CASSLEGANTGELFF